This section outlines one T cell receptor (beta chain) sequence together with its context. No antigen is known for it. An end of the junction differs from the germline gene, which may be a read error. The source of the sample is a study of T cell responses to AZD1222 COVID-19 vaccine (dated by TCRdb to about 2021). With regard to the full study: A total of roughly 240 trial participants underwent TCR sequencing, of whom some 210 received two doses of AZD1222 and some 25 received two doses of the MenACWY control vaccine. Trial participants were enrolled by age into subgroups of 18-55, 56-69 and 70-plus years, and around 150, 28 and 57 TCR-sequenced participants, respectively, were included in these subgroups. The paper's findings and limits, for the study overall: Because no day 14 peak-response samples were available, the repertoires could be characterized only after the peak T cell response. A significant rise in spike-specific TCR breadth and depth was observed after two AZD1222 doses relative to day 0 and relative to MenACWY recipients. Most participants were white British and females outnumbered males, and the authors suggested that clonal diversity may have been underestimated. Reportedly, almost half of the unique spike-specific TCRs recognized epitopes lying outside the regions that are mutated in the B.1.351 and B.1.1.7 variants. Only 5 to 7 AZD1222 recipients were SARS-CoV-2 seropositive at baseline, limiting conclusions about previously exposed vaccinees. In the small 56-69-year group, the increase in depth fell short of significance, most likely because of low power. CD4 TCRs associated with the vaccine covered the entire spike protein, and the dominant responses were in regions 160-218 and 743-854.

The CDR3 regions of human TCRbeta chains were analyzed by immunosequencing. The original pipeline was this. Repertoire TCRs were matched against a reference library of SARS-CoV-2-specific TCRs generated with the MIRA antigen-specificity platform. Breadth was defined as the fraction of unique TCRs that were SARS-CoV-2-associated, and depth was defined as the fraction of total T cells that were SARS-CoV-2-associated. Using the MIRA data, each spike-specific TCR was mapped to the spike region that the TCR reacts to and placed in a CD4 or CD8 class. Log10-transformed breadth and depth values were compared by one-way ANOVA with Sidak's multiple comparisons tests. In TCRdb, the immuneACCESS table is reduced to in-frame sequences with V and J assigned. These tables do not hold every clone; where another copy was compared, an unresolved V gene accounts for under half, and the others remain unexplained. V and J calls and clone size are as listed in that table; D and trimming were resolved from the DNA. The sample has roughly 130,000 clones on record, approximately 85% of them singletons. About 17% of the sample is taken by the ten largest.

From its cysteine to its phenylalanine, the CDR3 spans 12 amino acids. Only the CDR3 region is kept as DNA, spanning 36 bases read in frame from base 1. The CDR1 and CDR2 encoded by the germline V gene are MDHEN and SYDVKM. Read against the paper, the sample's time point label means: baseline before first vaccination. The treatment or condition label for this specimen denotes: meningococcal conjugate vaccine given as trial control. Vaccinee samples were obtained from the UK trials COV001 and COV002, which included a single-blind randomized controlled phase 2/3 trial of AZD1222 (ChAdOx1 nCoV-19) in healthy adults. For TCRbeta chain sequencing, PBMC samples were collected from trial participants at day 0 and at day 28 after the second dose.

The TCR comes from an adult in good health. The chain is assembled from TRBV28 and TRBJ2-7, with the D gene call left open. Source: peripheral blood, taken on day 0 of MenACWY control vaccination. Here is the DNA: TGTGCCAGCAACCGTGATCCCTACGAGCAATACTTC. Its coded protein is CASNRDPYEQYF.